This T cell receptor beta chain was documented in a study of cytomegalovirus exposure and HLA in healthy donors. Study-wide findings and caveats: The study designated some 180 TCR beta chains cytomegalovirus-associated. Most TCR sequences were rare, but some public TCRs occurred in many donors. That first-cohort TCR clusters tended to co-occur in the approximately 120 validation repertoires was found in a later analysis. Specific recognition of CMV antigens was confirmed in vitro for a few chains (all CMV-associated).

Data came from immunoSEQ multiplex PCR; TCRdb stores just in-frame clones and leaves some out. The table shows over 120,000 clones, with approximately 94% occurring only once. Concerning this clone: Its antigen is currently unknown.

V shed 6 bases and J shed 0 bases, with 7 bases lying between them. Germline CDR1 KGHSH, CDR2 LQKENI. The CDR3 length is 13 residues. The V gene is TRBV18, the J gene TRBJ2-3; D is unclear. The TCR was taken from a man aged 18 to 29 in good health and CMV-seropositive. The sample taken for sequencing was PBMCs. The CDR3 region is CASSQTSTDTQYF. Here the CDR3 DNA reads TGTGCCAGCTCTCAAACTAGCACAGATACGCAGTATTTT.